The 3 T cell receptor beta chains in this list originate from one sample, sequenced in a study of regulatory T cells in long-lasting Graves disease. Relying on iRepertoire HTBI primers and Arm-PCR of CDR3 regions, the team built TCR beta libraries. Each CDR3 protein is one row after TCRdb ran MiXCR on the multiplex PCR reads. The table lists 360,000 or so distinct CDR3 sequences, 15% to 20% of them singletons. The time point was: newly diagnosed GD, antithyroid drugs for less than 3 months. Isolated PBMC RNA provided the starting material for the TCR library. The same sample was also studied in work on T cells in Graves' hyperthyroidism and ophthalmopathy.

This sample comprised peripheral blood mononuclear cells (PBMCs), obtained at new diagnosis, from a patient treated with antithyroid drugs. These receptors were collected from a woman between 18 and 29 years old with Graves disease.

This sequence joins TRBV28 and TRBJ2-5, with 12 bases lining up with TRBD1. TRBJ2-1 explains the end of the DNA better; the J call may be wrong. The CDR3 spans 14 residues. Germline CDR1 reads MDHEN; CDR2 reads SYDVKM. The CDR3 spells CASRVGQGATEQFF. The CDR3 bases are TGTGCCAGCAGGGTGGGACAGGGGGCTACTGAGCAGTTCTTC.

Ten or more counts support this clonotype. The V call is TRBV18, the J call TRBJ1-3; the D is unclear. Per germline, CDR1 KGHSH and CDR2 LQKENI. The CDR3 runs 15 residues. The germline V and J ends were trimmed by 2 bases and 0 bases, with 8 bases remaining between them. CDR3 DNA: TGTGCCAGCTCACCAACGGTCATCTCTGGAAACACCATATATTTT. It translates to CASSPTVISGNTIYF.

This clonotype was seen a handful of times. The chain combines TRBV29-1 with TRBJ2-1; D unclear. This CDR3 has 14 amino acids. The germline V and J ends were trimmed by 4 bases and 0 bases, with 10 bases remaining between them. The germline V gene encodes CDR1 SQVTM and CDR2 ANQGSEA. The CDR3 DNA sequence: TGCAGCGTTGCAGGTTTAATCTCCTACAATGAGCAGTTCTTC. This translates into CSVAGLISYNEQFF.